This TCR beta chain is from a study of PD-L1 blockade in urothelial cancer. Study details: Specimens of blood held a median count of approximately 150,000 T cells.

Specified time point: pretreatment peripheral blood. Clones were sequenced by immunoSEQ multiplex PCR, and TCRdb holds only the in-frame ones, with some missing. The sample comprises approximately 50,000 clones, 80% to 85% of which are singletons, and approximately 1.7% rests with the top ten. Trimming took off 5 bases at V and 0 bases at J, with 19 bases between the two ends. Germline values: CDR1 SGHAT, CDR2 FQNNGV. The CDR3 totals 18 residues. This clonotype was sampled from a man in his fifties with urothelial cancer. The sample in question was PBMCs, obtained around atezolizumab (anti-PD-L1) treatment. The chain is built from TRBV11-2 and TRBJ1-4, with TRBD1 as a possible D gene (6 bases). This CDR3 is CASSPVRGGESTNEKLFF. The CDR3 bases are TGTGCCAGCAGCCCGGTGAGGGGGGGGGAGTCAACTAATGAAAAACTGTTTTTT.